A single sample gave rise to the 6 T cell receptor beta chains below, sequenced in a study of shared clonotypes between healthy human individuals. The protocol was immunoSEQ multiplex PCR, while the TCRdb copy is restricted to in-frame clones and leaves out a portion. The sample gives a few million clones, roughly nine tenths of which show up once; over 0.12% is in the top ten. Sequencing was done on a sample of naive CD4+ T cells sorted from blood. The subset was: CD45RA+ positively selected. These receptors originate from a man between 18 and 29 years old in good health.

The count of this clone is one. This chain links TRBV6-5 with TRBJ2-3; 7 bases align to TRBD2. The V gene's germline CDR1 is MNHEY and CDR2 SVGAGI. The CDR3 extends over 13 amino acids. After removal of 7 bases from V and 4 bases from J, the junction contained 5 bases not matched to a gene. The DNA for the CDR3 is TGTGCCAGCACCCTCGCGGGGGCAGATACGCAGTATTTT. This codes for CASTLAGADTQYF.

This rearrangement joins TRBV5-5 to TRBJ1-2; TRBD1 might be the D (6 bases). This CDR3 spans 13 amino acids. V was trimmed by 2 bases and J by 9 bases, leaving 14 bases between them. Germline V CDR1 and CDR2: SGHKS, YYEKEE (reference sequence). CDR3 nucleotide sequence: TGTGCCAGCAGCTTCACCGGACAGAGTCGCTACACCTTC. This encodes CASSFTGQSRYTF.

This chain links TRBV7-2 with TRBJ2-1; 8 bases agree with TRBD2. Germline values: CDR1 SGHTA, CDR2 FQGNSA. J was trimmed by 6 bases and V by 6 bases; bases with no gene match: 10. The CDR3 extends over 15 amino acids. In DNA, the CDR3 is TGTGCCAGCAGAGCCTCGGGACTAGTGTCCAATGAGCAGTTCTTC. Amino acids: CASRASGLVSNEQFF.

CDR3 loop: CASSALGYWDTSSYEQYF. Here the CDR3 DNA reads TGTGCCAGCAGTGCGTTGGGTTATTGGGACACGAGCTCCTACGAGCAGTACTTC. The chain is built from TRBV25-1 and TRBJ2-7; the D gene is possibly TRBD1 (6 bases). Looked up from germline, CDR1 is MGHDK and CDR2 is SYGVNS. This CDR3 comprises 18 residues. V was trimmed by 4 bases and J by 0 bases, leaving 22 bases between them.

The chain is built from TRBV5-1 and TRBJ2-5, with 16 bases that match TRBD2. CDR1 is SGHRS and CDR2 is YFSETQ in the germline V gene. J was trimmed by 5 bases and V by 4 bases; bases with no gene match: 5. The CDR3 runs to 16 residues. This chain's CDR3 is CASSTGTSGGEETQYF. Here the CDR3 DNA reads TGCGCCAGCAGCACCGGGACTAGCGGGGGGGAGGAGACCCAGTACTTC.

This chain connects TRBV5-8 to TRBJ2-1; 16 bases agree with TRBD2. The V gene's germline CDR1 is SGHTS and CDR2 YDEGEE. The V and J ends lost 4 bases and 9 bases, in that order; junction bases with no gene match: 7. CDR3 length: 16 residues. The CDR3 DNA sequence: TGTGCCAGCAGCCACGGGACTAGCGGGGGGGTTGGTGAGCAGTTCTTC. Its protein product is CASSHGTSGGVGEQFF.